This TCR beta chain appears in the sequencing data of a study of cytomegalovirus exposure and HLA in healthy donors. This clone was seen a handful of times. Its target is unknown. There are 14 residues in the CDR3. Trimming took 6 bases from V and 0 from J; bases not matched to a gene: 3. Germline lookup yields CDR1 PRHDT and CDR2 FYEKMQ (reference sequence). Use of 60 Vbeta and 13 Jbeta primers characterized the PCR. Clones were read by immunoSEQ multiplex PCR, and TCRdb kept only the in-frame ones, dropping some. Among roughly 160,000 clones listed, roughly 80% were seen once. General observations from the study: Exclusion applied to some V segments, including TRBV6-2 and TRBV6-3, as they were indistinguishable.

The chain uses TRBV13 and TRBJ1-1; 8 bases align to TRBD1. This clonotype originated in a male donor in good health and CMV-seronegative. Sequenced sample: PBMCs. CDR3 sequence (DNA): TGTGCCAGCAGACAGGGGGGGATGAACACTGAAGCTTTCTTT. As protein: CASRQGGMNTEAFF.